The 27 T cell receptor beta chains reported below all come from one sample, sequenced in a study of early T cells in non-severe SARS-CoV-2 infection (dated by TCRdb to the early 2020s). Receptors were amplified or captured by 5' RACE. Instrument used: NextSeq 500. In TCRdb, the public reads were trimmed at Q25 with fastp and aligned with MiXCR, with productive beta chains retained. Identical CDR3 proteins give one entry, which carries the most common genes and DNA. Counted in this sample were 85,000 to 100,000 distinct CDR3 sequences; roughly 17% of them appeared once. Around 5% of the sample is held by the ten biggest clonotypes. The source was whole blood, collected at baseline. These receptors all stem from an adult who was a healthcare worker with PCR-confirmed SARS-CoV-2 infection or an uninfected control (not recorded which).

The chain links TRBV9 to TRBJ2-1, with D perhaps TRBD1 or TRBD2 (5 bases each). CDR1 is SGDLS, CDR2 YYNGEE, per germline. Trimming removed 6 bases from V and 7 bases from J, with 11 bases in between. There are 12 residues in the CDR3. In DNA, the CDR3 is TGTGCCAGCACGGGACGGGCGAATGAGCAGTTCTTC. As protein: CASTGRANEQFF.

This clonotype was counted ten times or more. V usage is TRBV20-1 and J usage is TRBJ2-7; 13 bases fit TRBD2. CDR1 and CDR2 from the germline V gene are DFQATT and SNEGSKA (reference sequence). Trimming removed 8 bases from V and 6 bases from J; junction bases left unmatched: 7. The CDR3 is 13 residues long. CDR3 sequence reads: CSPRTSGSGEQYF. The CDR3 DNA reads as TGCAGTCCGCGGACTAGCGGGAGTGGCGAGCAGTACTTC.

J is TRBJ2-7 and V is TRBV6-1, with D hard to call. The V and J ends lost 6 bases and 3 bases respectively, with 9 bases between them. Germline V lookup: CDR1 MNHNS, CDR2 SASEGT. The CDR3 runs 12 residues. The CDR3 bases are TGTGCCAGCAGCGGCGACCGCTACGAGCAGTACTTC. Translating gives CASSGDRYEQYF.

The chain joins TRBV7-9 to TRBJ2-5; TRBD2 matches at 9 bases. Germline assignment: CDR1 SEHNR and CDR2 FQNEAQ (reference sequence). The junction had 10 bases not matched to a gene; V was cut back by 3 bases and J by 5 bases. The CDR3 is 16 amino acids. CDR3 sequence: CASSLNAGGTGETQYF. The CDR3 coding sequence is TGTGCCAGCAGCTTGAATGCGGGAGGGACGGGCGAGACCCAGTACTTC.

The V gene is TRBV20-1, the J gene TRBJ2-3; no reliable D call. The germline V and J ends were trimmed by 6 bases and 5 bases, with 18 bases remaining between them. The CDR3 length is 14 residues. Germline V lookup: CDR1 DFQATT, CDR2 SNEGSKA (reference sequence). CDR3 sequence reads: CSAKPRVLLDTQYF. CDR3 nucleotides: TGCAGTGCCAAACCTCGGGTCCTCCTAGATACGCAGTATTTT.

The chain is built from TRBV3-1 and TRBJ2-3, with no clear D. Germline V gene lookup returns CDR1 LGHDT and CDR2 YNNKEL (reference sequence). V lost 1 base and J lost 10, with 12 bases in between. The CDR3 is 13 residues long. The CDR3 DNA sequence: TGTGCCAGCAGCCAAGGCATGGGGTGGGCGCAGTATTTT. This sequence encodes CASSQGMGWAQYF.

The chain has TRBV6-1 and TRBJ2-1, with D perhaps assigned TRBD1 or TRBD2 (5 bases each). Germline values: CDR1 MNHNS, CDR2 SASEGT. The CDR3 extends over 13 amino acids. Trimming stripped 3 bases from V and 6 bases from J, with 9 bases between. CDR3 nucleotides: TGTGCCAGCAGTGATGGGGACCCCAATGAGCAGTTCTTC. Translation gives CASSDGDPNEQFF.

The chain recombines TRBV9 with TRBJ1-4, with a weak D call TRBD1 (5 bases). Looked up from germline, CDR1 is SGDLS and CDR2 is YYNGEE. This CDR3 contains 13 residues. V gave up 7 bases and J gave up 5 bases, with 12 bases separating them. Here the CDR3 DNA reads TGTGCCAGCTCACAGGCCCCCAATGAAAAACTGTTTTTT. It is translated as CASSQAPNEKLFF.

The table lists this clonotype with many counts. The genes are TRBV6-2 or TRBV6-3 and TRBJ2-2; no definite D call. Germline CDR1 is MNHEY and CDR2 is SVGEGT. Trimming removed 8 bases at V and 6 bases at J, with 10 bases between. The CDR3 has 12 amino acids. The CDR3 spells CASGQRAGELFF. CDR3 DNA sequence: TGTGCCAGCGGGCAACGGGCCGGGGAGCTGTTTTTT.

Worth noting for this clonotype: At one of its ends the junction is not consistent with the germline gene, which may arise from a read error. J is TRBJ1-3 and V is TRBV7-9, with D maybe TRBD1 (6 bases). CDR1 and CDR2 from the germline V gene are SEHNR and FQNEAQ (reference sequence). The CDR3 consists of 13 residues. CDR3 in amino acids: CASSLEGGQLLNF. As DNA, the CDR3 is TGTGCCAGCAGCTTAGAGGGGGGCCAGCTCCTTAATTTT.

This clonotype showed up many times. CDR3 sequence (DNA): TGTGCCAGCAGTGATGCGGGACTAGCGGGAGTCGCCGGGGAGCTGTTTTTT. It encodes CASSDAGLAGVAGELFF. V is TRBV2 and J is TRBJ2-2; TRBD2 aligns across 14 bases. This CDR3 has 17 residues. J gave up 6 bases and V 3 bases, and 6 bases lay outside the gene matches. Germline V gene data show CDR1 as SNHLY and CDR2 as FYNNEI. The variable domain in full, completed from reference TRBV2 and TRBJ2-2, reads EPEVTQTPSHQVTQMGQEVILRCVPISNHLYFYWYRQILGQKVEFLVSFYNNEISEKSEIFDDQFSVERPDGSNFTLKIRSTKLEDSAMYFCASSDAGLAGVAGELFFGEGSRLTVL.

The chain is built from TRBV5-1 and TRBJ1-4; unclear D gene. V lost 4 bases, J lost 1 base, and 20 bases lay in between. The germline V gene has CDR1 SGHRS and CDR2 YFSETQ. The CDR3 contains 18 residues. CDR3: CASSRTSGMRGTNEKLFF. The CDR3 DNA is TGCGCCAGCAGCCGTACTTCAGGAATGAGAGGAACTAATGAAAAACTGTTTTTT.

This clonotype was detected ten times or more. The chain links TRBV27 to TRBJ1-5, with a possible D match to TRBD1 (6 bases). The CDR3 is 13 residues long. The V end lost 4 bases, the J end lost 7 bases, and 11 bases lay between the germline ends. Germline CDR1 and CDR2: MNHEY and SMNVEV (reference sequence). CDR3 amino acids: CASSWGARQPQHF. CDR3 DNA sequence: TGTGCCAGCAGTTGGGGGGCGAGGCAGCCCCAGCATTTT.

CDR3 loop: CSALWNYGYTF. The CDR3 coding sequence is TGCAGTGCTCTGTGGAACTATGGCTACACCTTC. The chain links TRBV20-1 to TRBJ1-2; D remains ambiguous. V lost 5 bases and J lost 2, with 6 bases in between. The CDR3 is 11 residues long. The germline CDR1 and CDR2 sequences are DFQATT and SNEGSKA (reference sequence).

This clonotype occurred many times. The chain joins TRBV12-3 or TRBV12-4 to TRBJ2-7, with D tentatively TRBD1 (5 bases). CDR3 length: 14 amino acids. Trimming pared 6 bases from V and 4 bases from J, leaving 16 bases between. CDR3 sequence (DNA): TGTGCCAGCAGCCAACAGGACGGCTCTTACGAGCAGTACTTC. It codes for CASSQQDGSYEQYF.

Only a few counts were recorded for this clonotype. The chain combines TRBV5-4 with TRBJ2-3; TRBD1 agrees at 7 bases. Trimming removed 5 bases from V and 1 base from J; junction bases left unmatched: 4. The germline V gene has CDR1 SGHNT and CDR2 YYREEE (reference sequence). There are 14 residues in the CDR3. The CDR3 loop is CASRTDRGTDTQYF. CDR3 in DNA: TGTGCCAGCAGGACCGACAGGGGCACAGATACGCAGTATTTT.

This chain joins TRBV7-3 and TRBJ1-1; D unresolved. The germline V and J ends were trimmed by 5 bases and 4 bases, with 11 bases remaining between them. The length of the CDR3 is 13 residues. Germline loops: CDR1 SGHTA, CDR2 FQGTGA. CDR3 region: CASSQLGGTEAFF. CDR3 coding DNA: TGTGCCAGCAGCCAACTCGGAGGCACTGAAGCTTTCTTT.

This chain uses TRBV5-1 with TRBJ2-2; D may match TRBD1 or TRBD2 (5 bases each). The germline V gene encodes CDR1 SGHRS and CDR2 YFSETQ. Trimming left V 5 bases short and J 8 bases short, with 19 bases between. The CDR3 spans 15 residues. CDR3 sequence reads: CASSRDHLPGGELFF. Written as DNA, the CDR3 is TGCGCCAGCAGTCGGGACCACCTCCCAGGAGGGGAGCTGTTTTTT.

The DNA of the CDR3 is TGTGCCAGCAGTATGCAGGGGACGAGTAATGAGCAGTTCTTC. As protein: CASSMQGTSNEQFF. The J gene is TRBJ2-1, the V gene TRBV12-3 or TRBV12-4; a possible D gene is TRBD1 (6 bases). The CDR3 spans 14 residues. V dropped 5 bases and J dropped 7 bases, with 15 bases sitting between them.

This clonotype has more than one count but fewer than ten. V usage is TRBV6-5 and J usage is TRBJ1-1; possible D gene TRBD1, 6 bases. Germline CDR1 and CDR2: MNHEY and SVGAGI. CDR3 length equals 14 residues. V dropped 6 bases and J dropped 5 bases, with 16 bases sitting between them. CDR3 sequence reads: CASRRGGGVTEAFF. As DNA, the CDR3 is TGTGCCAGCAGGAGAGGAGGGGGTGTTACTGAAGCTTTCTTT.

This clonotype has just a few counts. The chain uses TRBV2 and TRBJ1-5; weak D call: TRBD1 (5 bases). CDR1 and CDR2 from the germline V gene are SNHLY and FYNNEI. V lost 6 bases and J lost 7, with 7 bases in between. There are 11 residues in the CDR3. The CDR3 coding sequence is TGTGCCAGCAGCGGGGGACAGCCCCAGCATTTT. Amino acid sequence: CASSGGQPQHF. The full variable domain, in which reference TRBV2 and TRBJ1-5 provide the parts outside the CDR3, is EPEVTQTPSHQVTQMGQEVILRCVPISNHLYFYWYRQILGQKVEFLVSFYNNEISEKSEIFDDQFSVERPDGSNFTLKIRSTKLEDSAMYFCASSGGQPQHFGDGTRLSIL.

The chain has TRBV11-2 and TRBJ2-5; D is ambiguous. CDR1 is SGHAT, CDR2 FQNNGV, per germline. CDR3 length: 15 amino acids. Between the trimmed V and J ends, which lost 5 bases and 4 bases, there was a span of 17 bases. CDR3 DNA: TGTGCCAGCAGCAGACGGACGTTCGGTGCAGAGACCCAGTACTTC. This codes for CASSRRTFGAETQYF. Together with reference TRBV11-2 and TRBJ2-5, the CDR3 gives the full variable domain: EAGVAQSPRYKIIEKRQSVAFWCNPISGHATLYWYQQILGQGPKLLIQFQNNGVVDDSQLPKDRFSAERLKGVDSTLKIQPAKLEDSAVYLCASSRRTFGAETQYFGPGTRLLVL.

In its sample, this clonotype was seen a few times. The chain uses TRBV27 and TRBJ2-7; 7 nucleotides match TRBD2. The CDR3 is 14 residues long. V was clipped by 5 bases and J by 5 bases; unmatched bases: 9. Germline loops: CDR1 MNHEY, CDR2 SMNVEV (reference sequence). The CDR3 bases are TGTGCCAGCAGTGCCTCGGGAGGCCACCACGAGCAGTACTTC. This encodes CASSASGGHHEQYF.

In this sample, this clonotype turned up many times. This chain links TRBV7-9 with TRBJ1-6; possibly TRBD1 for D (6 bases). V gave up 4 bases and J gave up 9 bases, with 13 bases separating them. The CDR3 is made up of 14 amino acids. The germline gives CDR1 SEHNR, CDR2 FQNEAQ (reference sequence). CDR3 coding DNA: TGTGCCAGCAGCTCGACAGGATTGCCTTCACCCCTCCACTTT. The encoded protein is CASSSTGLPSPLHF.

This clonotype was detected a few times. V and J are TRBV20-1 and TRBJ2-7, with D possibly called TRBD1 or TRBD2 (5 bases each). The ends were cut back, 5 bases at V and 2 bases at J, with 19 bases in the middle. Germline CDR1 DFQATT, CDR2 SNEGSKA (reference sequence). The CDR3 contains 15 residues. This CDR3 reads CSADGPVGPPYEQYF. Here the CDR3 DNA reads TGCAGTGCTGACGGACCCGTGGGACCTCCCTACGAGCAGTACTTC.

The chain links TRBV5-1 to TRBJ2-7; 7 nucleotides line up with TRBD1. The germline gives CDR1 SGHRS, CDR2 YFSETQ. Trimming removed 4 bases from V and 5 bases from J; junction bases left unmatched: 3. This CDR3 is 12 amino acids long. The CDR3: CASSQDRHEQYF. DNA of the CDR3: TGCGCCAGCAGCCAGGACAGGCACGAGCAGTACTTC. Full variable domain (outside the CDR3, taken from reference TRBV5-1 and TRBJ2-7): KAGVTQTPRYLIKTRGQQVTLSCSPISGHRSVSWYQQTPGQGLQFLFEYFSETQRNKGNFPGRFSGRQFSNSRSEMNVSTLELGDSALYLCASSQDRHEQYFGPGTRLTVT.

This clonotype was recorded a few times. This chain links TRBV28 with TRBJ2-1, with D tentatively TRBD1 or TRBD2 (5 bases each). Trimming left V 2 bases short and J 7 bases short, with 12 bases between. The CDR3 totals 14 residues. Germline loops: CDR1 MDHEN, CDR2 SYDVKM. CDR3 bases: TGTGCCAGCAGTTTAGTTGCAGGGAGTAATGAGCAGTTCTTC. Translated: CASSLVAGSNEQFF.